This T cell receptor (beta chain) was profiled in a study of cytomegalovirus exposure and HLA in healthy donors. Study conclusions and caveats: Most observed TCR sequences were rare, whereas some public TCRs were detected in many donors.

V lost 2 bases, J lost 13 bases, and 14 bases lay in between. Looked up from germline, CDR1 is SNHLY and CDR2 is FYNNEI. The CDR3 extends over 12 amino acids. The PCR ran on 60 Vbeta and 13 Jbeta primers. Method: immunoSEQ multiplex PCR; TCRdb's copy keeps in-frame clones and lacks some. The sample has over 150,000 clones, around 80% seen once. For this clone: Its antigen is as yet unknown.

This receptor was obtained from a man aged 18-30 years in good health and CMV-seropositive. The sample taken for sequencing was PBMCs. The rearrangement uses TRBV2 and TRBJ2-5; D is possibly TRBD2 (6 bases). The CDR3 DNA reads as TGTGCCAGCAGTGAACGAATCGGGGGTCCGTACTTC. The encoded protein is CASSERIGGPYF.